This T cell receptor beta chain was sequenced in a study of blood T cell repertoires in COVID-19. Study details: Researchers got acute and convalescent COVID-19 samples from the United States, Italy and Spain. PBMCs, B-cell-depleted T cells, or T cells were the source of the cDNA or gDNA that made up the material.

Per the study methods: How many nucleated cells were present was estimated from reference gene primer amplification. This table comes from immunoSEQ multiplex PCR, and its TCRdb copy is limited to in-frame clones, with some not included. V and J calls and clone size come straight from that table; D and trimming were deduced from the DNA. Among about 61,000 clones listed, around nine tenths were seen once. CDR1 is GTSNPN and CDR2 is SVGIG in the germline V gene (reference sequence). The CDR3 has 12 amino acids. V lost 5 bases and J 0 bases, leaving 7 bases between the germline ends. This clonotype originated in a woman aged 50 to 60 with active or convalescent COVID-19. The rearrangement links TRBV30 to TRBJ1-1, with a tentative D call TRBD1 (5 bases). The material sequenced was peripheral blood. In DNA form, the CDR3 reads TGTGCCTGGGCCAGGGTGAACACTGAAGCTTTCTTT. Protein sequence: CAWARVNTEAFF.